This T cell receptor beta chain was recorded in a study of cytomegalovirus exposure and HLA in healthy donors. Study observations and caveats: Using the classifier, cytomegalovirus status was reportedly diagnosed with high specificity and sensitivity. Most TCR beta V segments were productive about 87% or about 30% of the time in an earlier analysis. Cytomegalovirus-associated TCR beta chains were listed, numbering 150 to 200.

Nominally healthy donors were sampled, though unrecorded immune exposures were likely. Of note for this clone: Its antigen is not identified.

The PCR ran on 60 Vbeta and 13 Jbeta primers. The repertoire was sequenced with immunoSEQ multiplex PCR; TCRdb's copy has only in-frame clones and lacks some. The repertoire holds roughly 120,000 clones, over 75% seen once, with 10% to 15% in the top ten. Trimming removed 1 base from V and 6 bases from J, with 7 bases in between. The length of the CDR3 is 12 residues. Germline loops: CDR1 SEHNR, CDR2 FQNEAQ (reference sequence). This sequence joins TRBV7-9 and TRBJ2-7, with D perhaps TRBD2 (5 bases). The source material was PBMCs. The TCR sequence derives from a woman between 40 and 50 years old in good health and CMV-seropositive. The CDR3 loop is CASSLGLSEQYF. DNA for the CDR3: TGTGCCAGCAGCTTAGGACTAAGCGAGCAGTACTTC.